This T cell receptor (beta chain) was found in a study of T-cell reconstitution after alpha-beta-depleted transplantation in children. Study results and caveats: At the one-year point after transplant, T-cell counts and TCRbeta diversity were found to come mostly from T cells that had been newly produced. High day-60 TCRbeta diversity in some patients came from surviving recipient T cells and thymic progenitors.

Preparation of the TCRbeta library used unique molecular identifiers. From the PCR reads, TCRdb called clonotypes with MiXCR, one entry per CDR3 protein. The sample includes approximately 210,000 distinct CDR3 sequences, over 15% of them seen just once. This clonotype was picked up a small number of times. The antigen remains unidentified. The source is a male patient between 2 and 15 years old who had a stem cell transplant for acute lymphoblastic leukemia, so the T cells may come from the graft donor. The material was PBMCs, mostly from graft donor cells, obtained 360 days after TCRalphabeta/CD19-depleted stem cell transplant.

CDR3 bases: TGTGCCAGCAGCCGGTCCGGGACAGGATTATTAGGCCAAGAGACCCAGTACTTC. Residues: CASSRSGTGLLGQETQYF. The chain joins TRBV12-3 or TRBV12-4 to TRBJ2-5; 8 bases line up with TRBD1. The CDR3 loop spans 18 amino acids. Trimming took 6 bases from V and 1 from J; bases not matched to a gene: 16.